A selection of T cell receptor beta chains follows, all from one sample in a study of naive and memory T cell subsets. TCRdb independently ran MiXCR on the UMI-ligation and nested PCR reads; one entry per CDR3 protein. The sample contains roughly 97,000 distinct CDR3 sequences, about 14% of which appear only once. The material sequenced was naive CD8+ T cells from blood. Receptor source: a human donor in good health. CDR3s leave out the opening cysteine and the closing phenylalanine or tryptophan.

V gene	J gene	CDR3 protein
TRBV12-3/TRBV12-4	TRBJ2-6	ASRGTSPGEPSGANVLT
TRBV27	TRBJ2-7	ASSFILAGGRDEQY
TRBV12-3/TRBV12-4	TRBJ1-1	ASSFRTGELEAF
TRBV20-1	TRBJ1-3	SARSLSGNTIY
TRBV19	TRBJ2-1	ASSMASGDEQF
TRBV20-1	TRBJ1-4	SVPMPGQVRVGLEKLF
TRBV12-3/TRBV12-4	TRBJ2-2	ASSISGTGELF
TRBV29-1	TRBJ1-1	SVSLGTEAF
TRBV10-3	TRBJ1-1	AIRTVPNTEAF
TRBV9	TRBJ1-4	ASSVEGPIAEKLF
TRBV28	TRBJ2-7	ASSGIRLGDAYEQY
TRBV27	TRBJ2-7	ASSPGLPEQY
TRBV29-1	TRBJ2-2	SVDLEGQGSNTGELF
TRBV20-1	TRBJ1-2	SARDQQGVSYT
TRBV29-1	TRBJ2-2	IGGNTGELF
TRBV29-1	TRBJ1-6	SVDPGDNSPLH
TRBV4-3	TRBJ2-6	ASSQESGFGANVLT
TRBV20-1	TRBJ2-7	SARDIPSASSYEQY
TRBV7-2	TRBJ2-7	ASSFTTGVHYEQY
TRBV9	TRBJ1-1	ASSVVTGSEAF
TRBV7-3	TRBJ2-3	ASSLEAGMDTQY
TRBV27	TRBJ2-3	ASSFPDRPRLAGGPGTDTQY
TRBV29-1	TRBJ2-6	SVVGGQTSGANVLT
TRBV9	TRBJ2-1	ASSAEGLAGVGYNEQF
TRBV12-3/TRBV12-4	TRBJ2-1	ASSPLVSYNEQF
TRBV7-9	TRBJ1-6	ASSSNAGGVGSPLH
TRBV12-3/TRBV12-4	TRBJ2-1	ASSRDPSSYNEQF
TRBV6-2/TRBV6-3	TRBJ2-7	ASSLPKGYEQY
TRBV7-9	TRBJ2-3	ASSSVGGGTDTQY
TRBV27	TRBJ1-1	ASSLGTGTEAF
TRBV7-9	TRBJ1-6	ATSLVEGDSPLH
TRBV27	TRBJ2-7	ASRTGSRLEQY
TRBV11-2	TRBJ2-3	ASSSLSTQY
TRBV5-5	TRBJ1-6	ASSLPSGETINSPLH
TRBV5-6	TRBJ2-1	ASSLIYEQF
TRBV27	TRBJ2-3	ASSLPPGTSSTDTQY
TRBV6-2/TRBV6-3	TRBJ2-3	ASTRSRLDTQY
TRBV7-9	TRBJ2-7	ASSFPGVNEQY
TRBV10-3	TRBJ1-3	AIRDTASGNTIY
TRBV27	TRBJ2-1	ASHLGGVQVTNEQF
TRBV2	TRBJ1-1	ASIEDSYTEAF
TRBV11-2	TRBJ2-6	ASSLGGGPGANVLT
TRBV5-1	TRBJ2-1	ASQTADNEQF
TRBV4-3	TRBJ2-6	ASSQDLAAFGANVLT
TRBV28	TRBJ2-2	ASSLTKNTGELF
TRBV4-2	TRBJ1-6	ASSSQGNSPLH
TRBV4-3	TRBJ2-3	ASSQDRGGPDTQY
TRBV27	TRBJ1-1	ASSIRQGYEAF
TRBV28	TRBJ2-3	ASRARLAGVGDTQY
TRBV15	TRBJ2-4	ATSRDSSWGVNIQY